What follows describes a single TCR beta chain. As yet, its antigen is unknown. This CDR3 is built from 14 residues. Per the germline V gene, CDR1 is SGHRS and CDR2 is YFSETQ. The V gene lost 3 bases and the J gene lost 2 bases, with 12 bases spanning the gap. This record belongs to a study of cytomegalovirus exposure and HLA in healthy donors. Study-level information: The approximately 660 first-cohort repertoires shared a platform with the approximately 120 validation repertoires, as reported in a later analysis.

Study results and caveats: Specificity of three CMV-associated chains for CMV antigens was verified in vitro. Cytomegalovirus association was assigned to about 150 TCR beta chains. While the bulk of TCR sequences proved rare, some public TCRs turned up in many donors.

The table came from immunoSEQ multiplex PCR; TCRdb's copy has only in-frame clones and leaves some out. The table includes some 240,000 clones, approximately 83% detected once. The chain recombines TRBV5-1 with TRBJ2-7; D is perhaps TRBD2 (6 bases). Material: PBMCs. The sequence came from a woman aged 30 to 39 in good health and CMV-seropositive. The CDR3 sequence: CASSYGTPPYEQYF. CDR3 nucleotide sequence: TGCGCCAGCAGCTACGGGACTCCCCCCTACGAGCAGTACTTC.